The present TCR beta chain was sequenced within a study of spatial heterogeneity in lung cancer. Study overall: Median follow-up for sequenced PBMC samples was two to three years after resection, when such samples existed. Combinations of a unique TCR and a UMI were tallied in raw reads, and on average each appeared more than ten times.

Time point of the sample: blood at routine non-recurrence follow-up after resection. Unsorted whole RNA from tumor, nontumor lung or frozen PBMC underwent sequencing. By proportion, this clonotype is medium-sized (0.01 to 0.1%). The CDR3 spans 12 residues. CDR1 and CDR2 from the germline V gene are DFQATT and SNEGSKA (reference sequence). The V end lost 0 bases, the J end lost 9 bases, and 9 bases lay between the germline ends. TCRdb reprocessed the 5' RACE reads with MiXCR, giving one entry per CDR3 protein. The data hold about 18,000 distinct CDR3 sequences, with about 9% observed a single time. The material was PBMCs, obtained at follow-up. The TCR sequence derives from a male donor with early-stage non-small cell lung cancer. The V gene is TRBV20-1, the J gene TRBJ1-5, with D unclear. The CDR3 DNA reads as TGCAGTGCTAGAGACCGAGGGTGGCCCCAGCATTTT. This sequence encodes CSARDRGWPQHF.